The 27 T cell receptor beta chains reported below all come from one sample, sequenced in a study of blood T cell repertoires in COVID-19. This table comes from immunoSEQ multiplex PCR, and its TCRdb copy is limited to in-frame clones, with some not included. Seen here are around 160,000 clones, roughly nine tenths observed once, and the top ten hold about 3%. Material: peripheral blood. These receptors were obtained from a man aged 55 to 70 with acute or convalescent COVID-19.

The CDR3 DNA follows: TGTGCCAGCAGGTTCACAGGGAACTCTGGAAACACCATATATTTT. It translates to CASRFTGNSGNTIYF. This chain connects TRBV21-1 to TRBJ1-3; the DNA was not used to check the table's D call, TRBD1. TRBV21-1 is shown as a pseudogene. CDR3 size: 15 residues.

This rearrangement joins TRBV4-2 to TRBJ1-6, with TRBD1 as a possible D gene (5 bases). V dropped 1 base and J dropped 8 bases, with 15 bases sitting between them. There are 16 residues in the CDR3. Germline assignment: CDR1 LGHNA and CDR2 YNFKEQ. The chain's CDR3 is CASSQATAAGDSPLHF. The CDR3 nucleotides are TGTGCCAGCAGCCAAGCCACAGCCGCGGGGGATTCACCCCTCCACTTT.

The sample holds one count of this clone. The chain combines TRBV9 with TRBJ1-2; D might be TRBD1 (5 bases). V was trimmed by 2 bases and J by 3 bases, leaving 8 bases between them. The CDR3 spans 13 residues. CDR1 SGDLS and CDR2 YYNGEE come from the germline V gene. This chain's CDR3 is CASSVGRDYGYTF. CDR3 bases: TGTGCCAGCAGCGTGGGCAGGGACTATGGCTACACCTTC.

V gene TRBV3-1 (or the pseudogene TRBV3-2) combines with J gene TRBJ1-1, with 7 bases that match TRBD1. Per germline, CDR1 LGHDT and CDR2 YNNKEL (reference sequence). The CDR3 covers 14 residues. J was trimmed by 1 base and V by 3 bases; bases with no gene match: 2. The CDR3 spells CASSHRDRNTEAFF. The CDR3 nucleotides are TGTGCCAGCAGCCACCGGGACAGGAACACTGAAGCTTTCTTT.

The chain is built from TRBV7-2 and TRBJ2-7; 7 positions match TRBD1. V was pared by 4 bases and J by 6 bases, with 12 bases of the junction left unmatched. The CDR3 consists of 15 residues. CDR1 is SGHTA and CDR2 is FQGNSA in the germline V gene. CDR3 nucleotide sequence: TGTGCCAGCAGCTCTGCCCGACAGGGCACGGGCGAGCAGTACTTC. Amino acids: CASSSARQGTGEQYF.

This chain joins TRBV5-8 and TRBJ1-4, with D tentatively TRBD1 (6 bases). CDR1 SGHTS and CDR2 YDEGEE come from the germline V gene. The CDR3 is 16 amino acids. The germline V and J ends were trimmed by 4 bases and 3 bases, with 16 bases remaining between them. The CDR3 coding sequence is TGTGCCAGCAGCCCGGGGGGGGGCCGGGCTAATGAAAAACTGTTTTTT. Translating gives CASSPGGGRANEKLFF.

V usage is TRBV24-1 and J usage is TRBJ1-6; TRBD1 matches 8 bases. CDR3 size: 13 residues. V lost 7 bases and J lost 7; bases outside the gene matches: 2. Germline V gene data show CDR1 as KGHDR and CDR2 as SFDVKD. CDR3 nucleotide sequence: TGTGCCACCAGACGGACAGGGAATTCACCCCTCCACTTT. Protein sequence: CATRRTGNSPLHF.

The CDR3 sequence: CASSLRGGADTQYF. Written as DNA, the CDR3 is TGTGCCAGCAGCTTGCGGGGGGGGGCAGATACGCAGTATTTT. The rearrangement joins TRBV5-4 to TRBJ2-3, with 8 bases fitting TRBD2. V shed 1 base and J 4 bases; nucleotides not matched to a gene: 2. This CDR3 has 14 residues. Per the germline V gene, CDR1 is SGHNT and CDR2 is YYREEE (reference sequence). The variable domain in full, with the rest retrieved from reference TRBV5-4 and TRBJ2-3, is ETGVTQSPTHLIKTRGQQVTLRCSSQSGHNTVSWYQQALGQGPQFIFQYYREEENGRGNFPPRFSGLQFPNYSSELNVNALELDDSALYLCASSLRGGADTQYFGPGTRLTVL.

The chain joins TRBV18 to TRBJ1-1; D perhaps matches TRBD1 (6 bases). Germline V gives CDR1 KGHSH, CDR2 LQKENI. This CDR3 contains 15 residues. V dropped 6 bases and J dropped 0 bases, with 14 bases sitting between them. The CDR3 here is CASSPGQWMNTEAFF. The CDR3 DNA follows: TGTGCCAGCTCCCCGGGACAATGGATGAACACTGAAGCTTTCTTT.

This sequence joins TRBV7-9 and TRBJ2-7; weak D call: TRBD2 (6 bases). This CDR3 is 12 amino acids long. The germline V and J ends were trimmed by 11 bases and 3 bases, with 14 bases remaining between them. The germline CDR1 and CDR2 sequences are SEHNR and FQNEAQ (reference sequence). In DNA, the CDR3 is TGTGCCTCCAAAGGGACTGGCTACGAGCAGTACTTC. It translates to CASKGTGYEQYF.

In regard to this clone: Other DNA sequences in this sample translate to the same CDR3. The V gene is TRBV2, the J gene TRBJ1-6; D might be TRBD1 (5 bases). V was pared by 6 bases and J by 2 bases, with 8 bases between. The germline CDR1 and CDR2 sequences are SNHLY and FYNNEI. The CDR3 spans 14 residues. CDR3 bases: TGTGCCAGCAGGGGGGGGGCCTATAATTCACCCCTCCACTTT. Its translation is CASRGGAYNSPLHF.

The chain is built from TRBV6-5 and TRBJ1-6; 8 positions agree with TRBD1. After removal of 7 bases from V and 6 bases from J, the junction contained 2 bases not matched to a gene. The germline V gene has CDR1 MNHEY and CDR2 SVGAGI. The CDR3 loop spans 13 amino acids. The CDR3 region is CASKDRVNSPLHF. The CDR3, as DNA: TGTGCCAGCAAGGACAGGGTTAATTCACCCCTCCACTTT.

The rearrangement uses TRBV7-9 and TRBJ2-6; possible D gene TRBD1, 6 bases. The V end lost 1 base, the J end lost 3 bases, and 10 bases lay between the germline ends. Germline loops: CDR1 SEHNR, CDR2 FQNEAQ (reference sequence). The CDR3 contains 16 residues. Here the CDR3 DNA reads TGTGCCAGCAGCTTAGGGGGGACATTTGGGGCCAACGTCCTGACTTTC. It specifies CASSLGGTFGANVLTF.

DNA of the CDR3: TGCAGTGTCCTTAATCAGCCCCAGCATTTT. Encoded protein: CSVLNQPQHF. V and J are TRBV20-1 and TRBJ1-5; D is ambiguous. Between the trimmed V and J ends, which lost 7 bases and 4 bases, there was a span of 5 bases. Germline assignment: CDR1 DFQATT and CDR2 SNEGSKA (reference sequence). CDR3 length equals 10 residues.

This chain links TRBV5-8 with TRBJ2-5; 7 nucleotides line up with TRBD2. Germline CDR1 reads SGHTS; CDR2 reads YDEGEE. V was pared by 6 bases and J by 2 bases, with 7 bases of the junction left unmatched. CDR3 length equals 14 residues. CDR3 in DNA: TGTGCCAGCACTTCCTGGGGGGGTCAAGAGACCCAGTACTTC. Encoded protein: CASTSWGGQETQYF.

This chain joins TRBV6-6 and TRBJ1-5; the D is unclear. CDR1 and CDR2 from the germline V gene are MNHNY and SVGAGI (reference sequence). The CDR3 totals 13 residues. V lost 7 bases and J 5 bases, leaving 12 bases between the germline ends. The DNA of the CDR3 is TGTGCCAGCAACATCCGCCCCGATCAGCCCCAGCATTTT. It translates to CASNIRPDQPQHF.

V usage is TRBV5-1 and J usage is TRBJ1-4, with D possibly matching TRBD1 (5 bases). Germline V CDR1 and CDR2: SGHRS, YFSETQ. V was cut by 0 bases and J by 4 bases, with 31 bases left in between. This CDR3 has 22 amino acids. The CDR3 protein is CASSLARDSGRGRRSLNEKLFF. The CDR3 DNA follows: TGCGCCAGCAGCTTGGCCCGGGACTCGGGTCGGGGACGGCGATCACTTAATGAAAAACTGTTTTTT.

The chain employs TRBV7-8 and TRBJ2-5; 7 bases fit TRBD1. Trimming at V came to 4 bases and at J to 1 base, leaving 3 bases not matched to a gene. The CDR3 runs 14 residues. Germline V gene lookup returns CDR1 SGHVS and CDR2 FQNEAQ. CDR3 nucleotide sequence: TGTGCCAGCAGCTCTCGGGACAGCCAAGAGACCCAGTACTTC. Its protein is CASSSRDSQETQYF.

The chain is built from TRBV7-3 and TRBJ2-3, with 8 bases lining up with TRBD2. The CDR3 has 14 residues. The germline V gene has CDR1 SGHTA and CDR2 FQGTGA. Trimming took 5 bases from V and 4 from J; bases not matched to a gene: 5. CDR3 DNA sequence: TGTGCCAGCAGCCGAACGGGGGGGCCAGATACGCAGTATTTT. The encoded protein is CASSRTGGPDTQYF.

The V and J genes are TRBV10-3 and TRBJ1-2; a weak D match, TRBD1 (6 bases). The length of the CDR3 is 13 residues. Germline assignment: CDR1 ENHRY and CDR2 SYGVKD. The germline V and J ends were trimmed by 6 bases and 6 bases, with 14 bases remaining between them. The CDR3, as DNA: TGTGCCATCAGGCATCCACAGGGAGATGGCTACACCTTC. It is translated as CAIRHPQGDGYTF.

The chain employs TRBV7-2 and TRBJ1-1; perhaps TRBD1 as D (6 bases). Between the trimmed V and J ends, which lost 10 bases and 4 bases, there was a span of 19 bases. Germline assignment: CDR1 SGHTA and CDR2 FQGNSA. CDR3 size: 14 residues. In nucleotides, the CDR3 is TGTGCCACATTAAGGTTGGGGGCCGCCACTGAAGCTTTCTTT. This encodes CATLRLGAATEAFF.

This chain uses TRBV3-1 (or the pseudogene TRBV3-2) with TRBJ1-2, with D tentatively TRBD1 (5 bases). The CDR3 is made up of 13 amino acids. The germline CDR1 and CDR2 sequences are LGHDT and YNNKEL (reference sequence). V lost 5 bases, J lost 2 bases, and 9 bases lay in between. Written as DNA, the CDR3 is TGTGCCAGCAGCGGGGCTTACAACTATGGCTACACCTTC. It specifies CASSGAYNYGYTF.

The rearrangement uses TRBV18 and TRBJ1-1; 9 nucleotides agree with TRBD1. V dropped 8 bases and J dropped 1; count of bases not matched to a gene: 2. The V gene's germline CDR1 is KGHSH and CDR2 LQKENI. CDR3 size: 13 residues. The CDR3 DNA is TGTGCCAGCCGACAGGGGGGGAACACTGAAGCTTTCTTT. Encoded protein: CASRQGGNTEAFF.

This chain uses TRBV5-5 with TRBJ1-6, with 7 bases identical to TRBD1. CDR3 length: 16 residues. CDR1 is SGHKS, CDR2 YYEKEE, per germline (reference sequence). Trimming removed 0 bases from V and 7 bases from J; junction bases left unmatched: 7. CDR3 sequence (DNA): TGTGCCAGCAGCTTGGGTCGGGACAGACAAAATTCACCCCTCCACTTT. It yields the protein CASSLGRDRQNSPLHF.

V gene TRBV6-6 combines with J gene TRBJ1-5, with D possibly being TRBD1 (5 bases). The CDR3 has 15 amino acids. The germline CDR1 and CDR2 sequences are MNHNY and SVGAGI (reference sequence). Trimming shortened V by 3 bases and J by 0 bases, and 9 bases separated the two germline ends. This chain's CDR3 is CASSYIDSSNQPQHF. The CDR3 region has the DNA TGTGCCAGCAGTTATATAGACAGTAGCAATCAGCCCCAGCATTTT.

The rearrangement joins TRBV10-3 to TRBJ1-1; D is possibly TRBD1 (6 bases). The ends were cut back, 5 bases at V and 1 base at J, with 14 bases in the middle. The CDR3 has 15 residues. Germline V lookup: CDR1 ENHRY, CDR2 SYGVKD. The CDR3 DNA reads TGTGCCATCAGTCGGGGACAAGGCGCGAACACTGAAGCTTTCTTT. Protein sequence: CAISRGQGANTEAFF.

The chain carries TRBV5-1 and TRBJ1-6; 9 bases line up with TRBD1. J lost 5 bases, V lost 3 bases, and 6 bases had no gene match. Germline assignment: CDR1 SGHRS and CDR2 YFSETQ. This CDR3 has 16 residues. CDR3 protein: CASSSAGQGNNSPLHF. The CDR3 DNA sequence: TGCGCCAGCAGCTCGGCTGGACAGGGGAATAATTCACCCCTCCACTTT. Filled out from reference TRBV5-1 and TRBJ1-6, the complete variable domain reads KAGVTQTPRYLIKTRGQQVTLSCSPISGHRSVSWYQQTPGQGLQFLFEYFSETQRNKGNFPGRFSGRQFSNSRSEMNVSTLELGDSALYLCASSSAGQGNNSPLHFGNGTRLTVT.